This is a list of T cell receptor beta chains from one sample in a study of patients and donors after allogeneic stem cell transplantation. TCRdb redid the calling of the RT-PCR reads with MiXCR, one entry per CDR3 protein. This table has approximately 170,000 distinct CDR3 sequences, over 25% appearing once. The material sequenced was blood, either unsorted or a sorted T cell fraction (not recorded which). The receptor set was obtained from a human donor who was either an allogeneic HSCT recipient or a stem cell or donor lymphocyte infusion donor (not recorded which). It is not recorded whose cells these are; they may come from a transplant donor. Each CDR3 is given without its conserved first and last residue.

v_gene	j_gene	CDR3aa
TRBV7-9	TRBJ1-1	ASSPQQGTEAF
TRBV29-1	TRBJ2-7	SVEGTSVRDYEQY
TRBV18	TRBJ1-5	ASSPSGSQPQH
TRBV12-3/TRBV12-4	TRBJ2-5	ASSTTGSAETQY
TRBV4-2	TRBJ1-3	ASSHKSSGNTIY
TRBV7-2	TRBJ2-3	ASSVRDYQLTDTQY
TRBV29-1	TRBJ2-7	GIQGNSYEQY
TRBV6-2/TRBV6-3	TRBJ2-1	ASSYSTAEQF
TRBV29-1	TRBJ2-7	SVGTSGSKDEQY
TRBV12-3/TRBV12-4	TRBJ2-1	ASSFGRERDEQF
TRBV6-5	TRBJ2-7	ASSYSGGQGLEQY
TRBV29-1	TRBJ1-2	SGSTGGHYGYT
TRBV7-3	TRBJ1-6	ASSSTVNSPLH
TRBV24-1	TRBJ1-1	ATSDLHTWTGQNTEAF
TRBV6-5	TRBJ1-2	ASRPLRGQNYGYT
TRBV28	TRBJ2-7	ASRTSGLVSYEQY
TRBV7-2	TRBJ2-3	ASSLASGRGADTQY
TRBV20-1	TRBJ1-1	SARGTSMNTEAF
TRBV4-2	TRBJ2-3	ASSQLSRDADTQY
TRBV12-3/TRBV12-4	TRBJ1-2	ASSLGLGGYT
TRBV29-1	TRBJ1-1	SVAGGFEAF
TRBV3-1	TRBJ2-7	ASSQDRRRSYEQY
TRBV9	TRBJ2-5	ASSAGTAAQETQY